A single sample is the source of the 3 T cell receptor beta chains below, sequenced in a study of blood T cell repertoires in COVID-19. Assay used: immunoSEQ multiplex PCR; TCRdb lists only in-frame clones, some missing. The sample records 250,000 to 350,000 clones, about 88% being singletons. Sequencing was carried out using peripheral blood. The receptors here all came from a human donor with COVID-19, enrolled during active disease. The donor label of this sample is uncertain.

The chain recombines TRBV7-2 with TRBJ1-6; 7 bases are a match to TRBD1. The CDR3 spans 15 residues. With V trimmed by 5 bases and J by 4 bases, 5 bases remained unmatched. The germline CDR1 and CDR2 sequences are SGHTA and FQGNSA. The CDR3 is CASSPGDRYNSPLHF. In DNA form, the CDR3 reads TGTGCCAGCAGCCCGGGGGACAGATATAATTCACCCCTCCACTTT.

The chain links TRBV7-3 to TRBJ1-1, with D maybe TRBD1 (5 bases). V lost 1 base and J lost 8, with 11 bases in between. CDR1 and CDR2 (germline): SGHTA, FQGTGA. This CDR3 is built from 13 residues. The CDR3 protein is CASSLNRRGEAFF. Written as DNA, the CDR3 is TGTGCCAGCAGCTTAAACCGGAGGGGAGAAGCTTTCTTT.

V gene TRBV19 combines with J gene TRBJ1-2; 8 nucleotides line up with TRBD1. This CDR3 has 14 amino acids. The V segment lost 4 bases and the J segment 4 bases; nucleotides outside the gene matches: 5. The germline V gene has CDR1 LNHDA and CDR2 SQIVND (reference sequence). The CDR3 DNA reads as TGTGCCAGTAGTACCCAGGGGGCGGGCTATGGCTACACCTTC. Translating it yields CASSTQGAGYGYTF.